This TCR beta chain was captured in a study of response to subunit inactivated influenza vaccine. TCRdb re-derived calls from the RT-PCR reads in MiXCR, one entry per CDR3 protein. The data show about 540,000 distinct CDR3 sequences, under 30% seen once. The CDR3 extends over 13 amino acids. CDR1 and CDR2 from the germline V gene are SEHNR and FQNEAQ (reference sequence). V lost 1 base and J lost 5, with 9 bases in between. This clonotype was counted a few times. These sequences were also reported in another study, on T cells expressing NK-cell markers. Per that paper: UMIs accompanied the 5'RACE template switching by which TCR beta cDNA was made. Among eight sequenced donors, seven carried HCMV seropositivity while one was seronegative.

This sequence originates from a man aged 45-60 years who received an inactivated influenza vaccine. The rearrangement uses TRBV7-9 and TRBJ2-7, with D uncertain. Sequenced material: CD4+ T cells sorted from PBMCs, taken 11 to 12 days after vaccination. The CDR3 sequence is CASSLDGAHEQYF. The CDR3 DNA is TGTGCCAGCAGCTTAGACGGCGCCCACGAGCAGTACTTC. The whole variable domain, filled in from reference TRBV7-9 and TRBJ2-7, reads DTGVSQNPRHKITKRGQNVTFRCDPISEHNRLYWYRQTLGQGPEFLTYFQNEAQLEKSRLLSDRFSAERPKGSFSTLEIQRTEQGDSAMYLCASSLDGAHEQYFGPGTRLTVT.